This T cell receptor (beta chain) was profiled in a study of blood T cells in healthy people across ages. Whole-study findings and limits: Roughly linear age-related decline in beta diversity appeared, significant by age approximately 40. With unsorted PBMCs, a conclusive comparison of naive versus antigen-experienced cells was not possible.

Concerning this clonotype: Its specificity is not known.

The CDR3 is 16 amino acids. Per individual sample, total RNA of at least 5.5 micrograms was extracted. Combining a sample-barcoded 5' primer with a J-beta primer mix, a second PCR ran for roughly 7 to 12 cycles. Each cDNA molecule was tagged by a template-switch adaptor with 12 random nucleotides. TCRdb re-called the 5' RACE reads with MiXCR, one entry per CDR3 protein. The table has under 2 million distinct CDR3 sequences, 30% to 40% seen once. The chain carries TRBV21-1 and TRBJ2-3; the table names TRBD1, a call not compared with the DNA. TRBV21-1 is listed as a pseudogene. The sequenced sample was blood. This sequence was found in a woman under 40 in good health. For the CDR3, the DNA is TGTGCCAGCAGCAACCACAGGCGGCGCGGGATAGATACGCAGTATTTT. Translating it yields CASSNHRRRGIDTQYF.